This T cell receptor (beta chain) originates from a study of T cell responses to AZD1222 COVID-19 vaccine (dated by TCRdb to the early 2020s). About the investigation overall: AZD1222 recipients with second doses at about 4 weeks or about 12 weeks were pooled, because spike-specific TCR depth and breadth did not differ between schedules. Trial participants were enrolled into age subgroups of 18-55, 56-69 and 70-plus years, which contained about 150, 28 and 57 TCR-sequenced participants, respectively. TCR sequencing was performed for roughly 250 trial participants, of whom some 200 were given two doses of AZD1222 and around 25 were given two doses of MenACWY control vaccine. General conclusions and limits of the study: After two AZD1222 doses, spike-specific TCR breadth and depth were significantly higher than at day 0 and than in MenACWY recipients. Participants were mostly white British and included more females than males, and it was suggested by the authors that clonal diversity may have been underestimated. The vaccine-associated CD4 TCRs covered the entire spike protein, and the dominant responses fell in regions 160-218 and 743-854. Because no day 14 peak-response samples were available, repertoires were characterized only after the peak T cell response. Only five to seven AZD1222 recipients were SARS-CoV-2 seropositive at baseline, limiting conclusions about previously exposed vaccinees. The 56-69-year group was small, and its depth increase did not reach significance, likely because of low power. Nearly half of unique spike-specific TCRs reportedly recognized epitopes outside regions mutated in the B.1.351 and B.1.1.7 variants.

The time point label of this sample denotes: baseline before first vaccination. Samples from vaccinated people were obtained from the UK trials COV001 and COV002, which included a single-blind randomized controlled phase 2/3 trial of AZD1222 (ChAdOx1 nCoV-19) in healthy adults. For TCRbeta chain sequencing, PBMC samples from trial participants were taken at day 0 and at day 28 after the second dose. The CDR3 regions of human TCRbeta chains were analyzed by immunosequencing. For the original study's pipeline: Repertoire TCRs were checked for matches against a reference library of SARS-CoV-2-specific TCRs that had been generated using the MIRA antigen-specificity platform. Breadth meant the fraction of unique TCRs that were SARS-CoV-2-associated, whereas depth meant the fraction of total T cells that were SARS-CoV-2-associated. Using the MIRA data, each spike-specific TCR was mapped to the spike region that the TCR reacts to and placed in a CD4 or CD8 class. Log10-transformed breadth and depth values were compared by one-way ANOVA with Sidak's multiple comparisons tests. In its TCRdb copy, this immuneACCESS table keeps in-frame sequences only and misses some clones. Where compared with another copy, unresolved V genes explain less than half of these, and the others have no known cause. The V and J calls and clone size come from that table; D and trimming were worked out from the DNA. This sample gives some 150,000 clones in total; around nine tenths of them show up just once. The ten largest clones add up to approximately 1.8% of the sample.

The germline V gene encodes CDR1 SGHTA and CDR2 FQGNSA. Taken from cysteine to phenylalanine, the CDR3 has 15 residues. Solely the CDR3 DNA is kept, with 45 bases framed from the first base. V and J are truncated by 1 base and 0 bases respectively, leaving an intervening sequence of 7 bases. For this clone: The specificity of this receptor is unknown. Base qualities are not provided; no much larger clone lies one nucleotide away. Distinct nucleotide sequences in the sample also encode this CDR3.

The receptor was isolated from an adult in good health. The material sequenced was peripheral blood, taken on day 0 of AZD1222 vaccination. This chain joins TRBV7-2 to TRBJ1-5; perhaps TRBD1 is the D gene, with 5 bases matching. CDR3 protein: CASSLGGGSNQPQHF. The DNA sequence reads TGTGCCAGCAGCTTAGGGGGGGGTAGCAATCAGCCCCAGCATTTT.